Listed below are T cell receptor beta chains from one sample, sequenced in a study of T cells in Graves' hyperthyroidism and ophthalmopathy. TCRdb processed the multiplex PCR reads anew with MiXCR; each CDR3 protein has one entry. This table holds about 480,000 distinct CDR3 sequences, roughly an eighth found once. The material sequenced was blood. The receptor source for this set is a woman aged 18-29 years with Graves' hyperthyroidism. Both conserved end residues are part of each CDR3. D genes are given only for firm matches. Size is stated for part of the rows, as once, few or many counts, or as a class when the clone is expanded.

TRBJ1-1,TRBD1,18,many,TRBV19,CASSIRDRGRVVNTEAFF,TGTGCCAGTAGTATAAGGGACAGGGGGCGGGTAGTCAACACTGAAGCTTTCTTT
TRBJ2-7,.,15,many,TRBV11-2,CASSLVNYRTYEQYF,TGTGCCAGCAGCTTAGTTAACTACCGTACCTACGAGCAGTACTTC
TRBJ2-5,TRBD1,14,few,TRBV19,CASSPQTGVETQYF,TGTGCCAGTAGTCCCCAGACAGGGGTTGAGACCCAGTACTTC
TRBJ1-4,.,16,.,TRBV18,CASSSRQSATNEKLFF,TGTGCCAGCTCAAGCCGACAGAGCGCAACTAATGAAAAACTGTTTTTT
TRBJ1-4,.,16,many,TRBV10-2,CASSESLGEGNEKLFF,TGCGCCAGCAGTGAGAGTCTAGGGGAGGGGAATGAAAAACTGTTTTTT
TRBJ2-1,.,14,.,TRBV3-1,CASSQPARHPEQFF,TGTGCCAGCAGCCAACCTGCAAGGCACCCTGAGCAGTTCTTC
TRBJ2-1,.,15,many,TRBV27,CASILSLPSYNEQFF,TGTGCCAGCATTCTGTCCCTCCCCTCATACAATGAGCAGTTCTTC
TRBJ2-5,TRBD1,15,few,TRBV6-5,CASSSLTGSEETQYF,TGTGCCAGCAGTTCACTGACAGGGTCGGAAGAGACCCAGTACTTC
TRBJ2-7,.,16,many,TRBV6-2/TRBV6-3,CASSYSGTDLTYEQYF,TGTGCCAGCAGTTACTCAGGGACGGACCTCACCTACGAGCAGTACTTC
TRBJ2-6,.,16,.,TRBV27,CASLPDPSSGANVLTF,TGTGCCAGCCTCCCGGACCCTAGCTCTGGGGCCAACGTCCTGACTTTC
TRBJ1-5,.,15,many,TRBV6-6,CASSYGGTGGWPQHF,TGTGCCAGCAGTTACGGCGGGACGGGAGGTTGGCCCCAGCATTTT
TRBJ1-1,.,16,many,TRBV18,CASSPFGGTSNTEAFF,TGTGCCAGCTCACCATTCGGGGGGACGTCGAACACTGAAGCTTTCTTT
TRBJ2-2,TRBD1,15,.,TRBV12-3/TRBV12-4,CASTAGTGSTGELFF,TGTGCCAGCACCGCCGGGACAGGGTCCACCGGGGAGCTGTTTTTT
TRBJ2-1,TRBD2,16,many,TRBV6-2/TRBV6-3,CASSYIAGKLYNEQFF,TGTGCCAGCAGTTACATAGCGGGCAAGCTCTACAATGAGCAGTTCTTC
TRBJ1-1,.,12,.,TRBV5-6,CASSGLPSEAFF,TGTGCCAGCAGCGGTCTACCTAGTGAAGCTTTCTTT
TRBJ2-1,.,15,many,TRBV11-2,CASSSEHGTHNEQFF,TGTGCCAGCAGCTCTGAACACGGGACACACAATGAGCAGTTCTTC
TRBJ1-2,TRBD1,16,many,TRBV28,CASRKAGTGPNYGYTF,TGTGCCAGCAGAAAAGCCGGGACAGGCCCTAACTATGGCTACACCTTC
TRBJ2-5,.,13,many,TRBV29-1,CSVGQRLGGTQYF,TGCAGCGTTGGACAGCGGTTAGGGGGGACCCAGTACTTC
TRBJ2-7,TRBD2,13,once,TRBV30,CACRTRFTYEQYF,TGTGCCTGTCGGACTAGGTTTACCTACGAGCAGTACTTC
TRBJ2-2,.,14,many,TRBV12-3/TRBV12-4,CASRRLTNTGELFF,TGTGCCAGCAGGAGACTAACGAACACCGGGGAGCTGTTTTTT
TRBJ1-6,.,14,many,TRBV6-1,CASNEWVGNSPLHF,TGTGCCAGCAATGAATGGGTGGGCAATTCACCCCTCCACTTT
TRBJ2-7,TRBD1,13,.,TRBV29-1,CSAVGQHHYEQYF,TGCAGCGCCGTGGGACAGCATCACTACGAGCAGTACTTC
TRBJ2-7,.,13,many,TRBV7-3,CASRKDNSYEQYF,TGTGCCAGCAGGAAAGACAACTCCTACGAGCAGTACTTC
TRBJ2-3,TRBD2,15,.,TRBV9,CASSVEAGGADTQYF,TGTGCCAGCAGCGTAGAAGCGGGAGGAGCAGATACGCAGTATTTT
TRBJ1-1,.,14,few,TRBV5-5,CASSPNTGFGEAFF,TGTGCCAGCAGCCCAAACACAGGGTTCGGGGAAGCTTTCTTT
TRBJ2-6,.,14,many,TRBV12-3/TRBV12-4,CASRQLSGANVLTF,TGTGCCAGCAGACAGCTCTCTGGGGCCAACGTCCTGACTTTC
TRBJ1-1,TRBD1,16,many,TRBV11-2,CASSPGGTGIYTEAFF,TGTGCCAGCAGCCCAGGAGGGACAGGGATTTACACTGAAGCTTTCTTT
TRBJ2-7,.,14,many,TRBV5-5,CASSPKGHSYEQYF,TGTGCCAGCAGTCCGAAGGGACACTCCTACGAGCAGTACTTC
TRBJ1-4,TRBD1,14,few,TRBV2,CASRQTGSNEKLLF,TGTGCCAGCAGGCAGACAGGGAGTAATGAAAAACTGCTTTTT
TRBJ2-1,TRBD2,16,once,TRBV19,CASSRPSGRAWNEQFF,TGTGCCAGTAGTCGCCCGAGCGGGAGGGCCTGGAATGAGCAGTTCTTC
TRBJ2-1,.,13,many,TRBV6-2/TRBV6-3,CASRQGQRSEQFF,TGTGCCAGCAGACAAGGACAGAGGAGTGAGCAGTTCTTC
TRBJ2-5,TRBD2,17,.,TRBV4-2,CASSRYLAGRVGETQYF,TGTGCCAGCAGCCGGTACCTAGCGGGAAGGGTAGGAGAGACCCAGTACTTC
TRBJ2-7,.,14,many,TRBV27,CASSLLGISYEQYF,TGTGCCAGCAGCCTTCTGGGGATCTCCTACGAGCAGTACTTC
TRBJ1-1,TRBD1,13,.,TRBV4-1,CASSSPDRATAFF,TGCGCCAGCAGCTCCCCGGACAGGGCTACAGCTTTCTTT
TRBJ2-5,TRBD2,15,.,TRBV6-1,CAGSGGGLARETQYF,TGTGCCGGCAGTGGGGGGGGACTAGCTCGGGAGACCCAGTACTTC
TRBJ2-1,TRBD2,16,many,TRBV4-1,CASSQDLRGVYNEQFF,TGCGCCAGCAGCCAAGATCTACGGGGGGTATACAATGAGCAGTTCTTC
TRBJ2-7,.,13,many,TRBV27,CASSQRGSYEQYF,TGTGCCAGCAGTCAACGGGGGTCCTACGAGCAGTACTTC
TRBJ1-1,TRBD1,16,many,TRBV20-1,CSASRQGAEVATEAFF,TGCAGTGCTTCTCGACAGGGGGCGGAGGTTGCCACTGAAGCTTTCTTT
TRBJ1-2,.,13,many,TRBV3-1,CASCVGQGNGYTF,TGTGCCAGCTGCGTTGGGCAGGGCAATGGCTACACCTTC
TRBJ2-7,TRBD1,14,many,TRBV7-7,CASSPDRFSYEQYF,TGTGCTAGCAGCCCGGACAGGTTCTCCTACGAGCAGTACTTC
TRBJ1-6,.,13,.,TRBV5-6,CASSWDYNSPLHF,TGTGCCAGCAGCTGGGACTATAATTCACCCCTCCACTTT
TRBJ2-2,.,17,many,TRBV9,CASSVKPGTRDTGELFF,TGTGCCAGCAGCGTAAAACCAGGGACCAGAGACACCGGGGAGCTGTTTTTT
TRBJ1-2,.,13,.,TRBV14,CASSQGADYGYTF,TGTGCCAGCAGCCAAGGGGCAGACTATGGCTACACCTTC
TRBJ1-5,.,14,.,TRBV12-3/TRBV12-4,CASSLAGTSQPQHF,TGTGCCAGCAGTTTAGCCGGGACTAGTCAGCCCCAGCATTTT
TRBJ1-4,.,15,many,TRBV27,CASSLIGSTNEKLFF,TGTGCCAGCAGTTTAATTGGGTCAACTAATGAAAAACTGTTTTTT
TRBJ2-1,TRBD2,16,many,TRBV6-1,CASSEAGQRGYNEQFF,TGTGCCAGCAGTGAAGCGGGGCAGCGGGGTTACAATGAGCAGTTCTTC
TRBJ1-6,.,17,.,TRBV19,CASSMAARTAGNSPLHF,TGTGCCAGTAGTATGGCAGCGCGGACAGCGGGTAATTCACCCCTCCACTTT